Following are 6 T cell receptor beta chains from one sample sequenced in a study of blood T cell repertoires in COVID-19. TCRdb keeps only in-frame clones here, not all; method: immunoSEQ multiplex PCR. The table includes approximately 99,000 clones, 80% to 90% detected once. Source material: peripheral blood. All receptors derive from a human donor in a cohort sampled during active COVID-19.

V gene TRBV7-2 combines with J gene TRBJ2-7, with a possible D match to TRBD1 (6 bases). The V gene's germline CDR1 is SGHTA and CDR2 FQGNSA. Trimming stripped 4 bases from V and 3 bases from J, with 13 bases between. The CDR3 is made up of 14 amino acids. CDR3 loop: CASSYDRNDYEQYF. CDR3 sequence (DNA): TGTGCCAGCAGCTATGACAGGAACGACTACGAGCAGTACTTC. The full variable domain, rest sourced from reference TRBV7-2 and TRBJ2-7, is GAGVSQSPSNKVTEKGKDVELRCDPISGHTALYWYRQSLGQGLEFLIYFQGNSAPDKSGLPSDRFSAERTGGSVSTLTIQRTQQEDSAVYLCASSYDRNDYEQYFGPGTRLTVT.

The chain has TRBV19 and TRBJ2-2; 9 positions match TRBD1. This CDR3 region has 16 residues. After removal of 0 bases from V and 6 bases from J, the junction contained 5 bases not matched to a gene. Germline V gene data show CDR1 as LNHDA and CDR2 as SQIVND (reference sequence). CDR3 DNA sequence: TGTGCCAGTAGTATAGAGGGGACAGGGAGGGCCGGGGAGCTGTTTTTT. It is translated as CASSIEGTGRAGELFF.

This clone was seen just once. The V call is TRBV21-1, the J call TRBJ1-5; the table gives TRBD1 as D, unverified against the DNA. TRBV21-1 is classified as a pseudogene. The CDR3 spans 17 residues. The CDR3 spells CASIYGVGNRWGRPQHF. DNA for the CDR3: TGTGCCAGCATCTATGGAGTAGGGAACCGATGGGGCCGACCCCAGCATTTT.

This chain connects TRBV19 to TRBJ1-1, with no clear D. The germline V gene encodes CDR1 LNHDA and CDR2 SQIVND (reference sequence). The CDR3 totals 13 residues. Between the trimmed V and J ends, which lost 6 bases and 7 bases, there was a span of 15 bases. The CDR3: CASRIRGSGEAFF. DNA for the CDR3: TGTGCCAGTAGAATACGGGGTTCGGGTGAAGCTTTCTTT.

The chain combines TRBV7-9 with TRBJ1-4; 10 positions match TRBD1. The CDR3 extends over 15 amino acids. V lost 5 bases, J lost 5 bases, and 5 bases stayed unmatched. Germline CDR1 SEHNR, CDR2 FQNEAQ (reference sequence). The CDR3 DNA follows: TGTGCCAGCAGCCCCCGGGACAGGGGCAATGAAAAACTGTTTTTT. It encodes CASSPRDRGNEKLFF.

The chain employs TRBV28 and TRBJ1-2, with a tentative D call TRBD1 (6 bases). The CDR3 covers 13 residues. Looked up from germline, CDR1 is MDHEN and CDR2 is SYDVKM. Trimming stripped 2 bases from V and 8 bases from J, with 12 bases between. CDR3 region: CASSLGGKGGYTF. Here the CDR3 DNA reads TGTGCCAGCAGTTTAGGGGGCAAAGGAGGCTACACCTTC.